The 2 T cell receptor beta chains below come from one sample, sequenced in a study of type 1 regulatory T cells. TCRdb reprocessed the reads via MiXCR and lists one record per CDR3 protein. The sample lists 60,000 to 80,000 distinct CDR3 sequences; roughly three fifths were seen once. Antigen specificity for these receptors is unknown. Source material: cultured T cells, either the whole culture or a sorted T cell fraction (not recorded which). Subset in this sample: Tr1-enriched cell product generated in vitro against host alloantigens. Receptors originate from a human donor in good health.

V gene TRBV10-3 combines with J gene TRBJ2-2; a weak D match, TRBD1 (5 bases). The CDR3 has 15 amino acids. Germline V gene lookup returns CDR1 ENHRY and CDR2 SYGVKD. V was trimmed by 2 bases and J by 3 bases, leaving 10 bases between them. The CDR3 DNA reads TGTGCCATCAGTGAGGACCGACAGTACACCGGGGAGCTGTTTTTT. It specifies CAISEDRQYTGELFF.

V gene TRBV2 combines with J gene TRBJ2-7, with D perhaps TRBD1 or TRBD2 (5 bases each). The germline gives CDR1 SNHLY, CDR2 FYNNEI. The CDR3 contains 14 residues. Trimming removed 4 bases from V and 0 bases from J, with 10 bases in between. CDR3 bases: TGTGCCAGCAGTGCCGGGGCCCTCTCCTACGAGCAGTACTTC. Residues: CASSAGALSYEQYF.